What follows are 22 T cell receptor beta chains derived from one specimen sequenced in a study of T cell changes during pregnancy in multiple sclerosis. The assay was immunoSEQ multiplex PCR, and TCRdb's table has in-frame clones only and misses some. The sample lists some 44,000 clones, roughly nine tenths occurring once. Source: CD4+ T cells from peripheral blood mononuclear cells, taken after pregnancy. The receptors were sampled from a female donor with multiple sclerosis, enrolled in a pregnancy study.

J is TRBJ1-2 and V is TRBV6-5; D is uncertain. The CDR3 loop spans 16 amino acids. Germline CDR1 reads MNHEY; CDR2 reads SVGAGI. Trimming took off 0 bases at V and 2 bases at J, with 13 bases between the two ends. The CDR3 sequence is CASSYSILGGNYGYTF. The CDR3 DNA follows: TGTGCCAGCAGTTACTCGATTCTCGGCGGAAACTATGGCTACACCTTC.

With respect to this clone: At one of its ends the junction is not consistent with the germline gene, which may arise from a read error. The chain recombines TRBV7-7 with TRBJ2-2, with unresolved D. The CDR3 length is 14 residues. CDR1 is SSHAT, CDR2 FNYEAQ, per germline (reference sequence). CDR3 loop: CASSTTTNTGELFF. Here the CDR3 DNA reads TGTGCTAGCAGCACAACTACGAACACCGGGGAGCTGTTTTTT.

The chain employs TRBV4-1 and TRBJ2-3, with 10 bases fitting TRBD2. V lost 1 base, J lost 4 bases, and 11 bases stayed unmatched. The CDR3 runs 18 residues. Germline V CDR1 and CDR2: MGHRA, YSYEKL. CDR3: CASSQVPGSGGAADTQYF. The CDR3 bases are TGCGCCAGCAGCCAAGTCCCAGGAAGCGGGGGGGCCGCAGATACGCAGTATTTT.

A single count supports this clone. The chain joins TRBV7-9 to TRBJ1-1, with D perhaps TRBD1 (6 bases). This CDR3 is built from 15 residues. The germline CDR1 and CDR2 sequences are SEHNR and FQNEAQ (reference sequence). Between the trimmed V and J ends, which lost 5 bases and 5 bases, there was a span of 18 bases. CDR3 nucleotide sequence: TGTGCCAGCAGCCCCCGGGGCCGAGGGGGAACTGAAGCTTTCTTT. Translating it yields CASSPRGRGGTEAFF.

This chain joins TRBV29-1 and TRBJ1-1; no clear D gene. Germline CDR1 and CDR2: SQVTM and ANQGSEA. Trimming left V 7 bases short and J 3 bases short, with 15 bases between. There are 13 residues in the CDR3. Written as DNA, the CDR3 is TGCAGCGCTGCGGGAGGGAGGGACACTGAAGCTTTCTTT. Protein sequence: CSAAGGRDTEAFF.

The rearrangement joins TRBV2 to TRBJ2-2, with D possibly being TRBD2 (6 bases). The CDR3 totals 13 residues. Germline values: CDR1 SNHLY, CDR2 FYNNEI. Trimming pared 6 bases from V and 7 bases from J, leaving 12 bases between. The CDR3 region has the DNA TGTGCCAGCAGGGGCCAGGAGGGCGGGGAGCTGTTTTTT. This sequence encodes CASRGQEGGELFF.

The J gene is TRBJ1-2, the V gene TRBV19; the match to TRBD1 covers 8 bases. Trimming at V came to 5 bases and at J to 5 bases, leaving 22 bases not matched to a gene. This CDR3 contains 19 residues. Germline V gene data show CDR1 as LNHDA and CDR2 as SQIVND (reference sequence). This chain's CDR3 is CASSSQGQGMAPSYYGYTF. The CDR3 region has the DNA TGTGCCAGTAGTTCTCAAGGACAGGGCATGGCCCCTTCCTATTATGGCTACACCTTC.

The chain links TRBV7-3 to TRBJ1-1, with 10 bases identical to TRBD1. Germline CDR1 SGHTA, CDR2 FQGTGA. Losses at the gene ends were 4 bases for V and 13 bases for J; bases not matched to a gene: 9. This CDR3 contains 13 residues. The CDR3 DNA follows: TGTGCCAGCAGCTCTCGACAGGGGGCTCGAGGTTTCTTT. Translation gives CASSSRQGARGFF.

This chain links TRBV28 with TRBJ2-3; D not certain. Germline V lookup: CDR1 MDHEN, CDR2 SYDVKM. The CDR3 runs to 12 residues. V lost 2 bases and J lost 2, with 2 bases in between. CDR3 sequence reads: CASSLLTDTQYF. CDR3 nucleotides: TGTGCCAGCAGTTTACTCACAGATACGCAGTATTTT. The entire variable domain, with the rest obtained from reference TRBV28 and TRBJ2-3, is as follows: DVKVTQSSRYLVKRTGEKVFLECVQDMDHENMFWYRQDPGLGLRLIYFSYDVKMKEKGDIPEGYSVSREKKERFSLILESASTNQTSMYLCASSLLTDTQYFGPGTRLTVL.

CDR3 coding DNA: TGTGCCAGCAGCCGACATCGAAGCTCCTATAATTCACCCCTCCACTTT. It yields the protein CASSRHRSSYNSPLHF. V is TRBV7-9 and J is TRBJ1-6; no firm D call. Looked up from germline, CDR1 is SEHNR and CDR2 is FQNEAQ (reference sequence). There are 16 residues in the CDR3. Trimming shortened V by 5 bases and J by 0 bases, and 11 bases separated the two germline ends.

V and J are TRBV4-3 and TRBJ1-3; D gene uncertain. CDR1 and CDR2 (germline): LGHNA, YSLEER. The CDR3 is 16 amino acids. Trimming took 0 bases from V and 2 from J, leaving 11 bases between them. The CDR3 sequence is CASSQDPRGTGNTIYF. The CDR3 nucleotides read TGCGCCAGCAGCCAAGATCCCCGGGGAACTGGAAACACCATATATTTT.

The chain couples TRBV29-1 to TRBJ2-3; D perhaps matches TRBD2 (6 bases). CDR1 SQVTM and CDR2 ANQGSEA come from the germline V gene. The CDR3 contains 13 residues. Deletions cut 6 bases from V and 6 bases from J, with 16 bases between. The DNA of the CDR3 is TGCAGCGTCCTCAGGAGGGCGATGGATACGCAGTATTTT. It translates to CSVLRRAMDTQYF.

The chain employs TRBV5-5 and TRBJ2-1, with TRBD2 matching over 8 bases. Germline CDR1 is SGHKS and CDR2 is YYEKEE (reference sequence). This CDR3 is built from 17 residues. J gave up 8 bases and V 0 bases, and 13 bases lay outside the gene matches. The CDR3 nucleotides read TGTGCCAGCAGCTTGGGACTAGCGAGAGGGGTGTCGGATGAGCAGTTCTTC. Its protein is CASSLGLARGVSDEQFF.

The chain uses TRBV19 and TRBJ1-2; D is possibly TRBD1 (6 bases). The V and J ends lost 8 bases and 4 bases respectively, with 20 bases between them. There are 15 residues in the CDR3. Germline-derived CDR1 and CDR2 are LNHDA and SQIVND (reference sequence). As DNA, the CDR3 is TGTGCCAGTTCCGCCGGGGACAACTGGAGCTATGGCTACACCTTC. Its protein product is CASSAGDNWSYGYTF.

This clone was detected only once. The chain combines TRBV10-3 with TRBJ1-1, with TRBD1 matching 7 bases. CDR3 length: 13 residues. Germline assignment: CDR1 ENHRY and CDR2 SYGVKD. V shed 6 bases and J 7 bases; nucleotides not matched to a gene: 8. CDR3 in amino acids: CAISSQGLGEAFF. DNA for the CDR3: TGTGCCATCAGCTCACAGGGGCTGGGTGAAGCTTTCTTT.

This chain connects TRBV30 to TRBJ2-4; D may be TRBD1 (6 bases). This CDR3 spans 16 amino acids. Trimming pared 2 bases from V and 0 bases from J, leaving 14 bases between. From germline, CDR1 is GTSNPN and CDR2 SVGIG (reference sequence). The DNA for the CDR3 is TGTGCCTGGAGTACCCAGGGGTTCGGAGCCAAAAACATTCAGTACTTC. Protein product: CAWSTQGFGAKNIQYF.

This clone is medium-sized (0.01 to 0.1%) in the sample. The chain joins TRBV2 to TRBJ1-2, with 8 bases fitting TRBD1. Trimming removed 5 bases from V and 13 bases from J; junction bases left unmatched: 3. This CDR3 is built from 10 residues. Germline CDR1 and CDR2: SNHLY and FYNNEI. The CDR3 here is CASSRTGCTF. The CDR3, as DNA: TGTGCCAGCAGTCGGACAGGGTGCACCTTC.

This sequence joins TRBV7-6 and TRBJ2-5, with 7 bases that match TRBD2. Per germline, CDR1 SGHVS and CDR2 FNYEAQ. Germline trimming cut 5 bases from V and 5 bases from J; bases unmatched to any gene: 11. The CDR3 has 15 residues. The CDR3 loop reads CASSPHQRGGETQYF. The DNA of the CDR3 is TGTGCCAGCAGCCCCCACCAGCGGGGCGGTGAGACCCAGTACTTC.

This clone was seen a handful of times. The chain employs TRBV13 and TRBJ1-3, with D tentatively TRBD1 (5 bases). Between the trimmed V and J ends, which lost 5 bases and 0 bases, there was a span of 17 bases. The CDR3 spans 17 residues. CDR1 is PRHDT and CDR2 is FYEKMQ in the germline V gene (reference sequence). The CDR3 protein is CASSRRGRASSGNTIYF. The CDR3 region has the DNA TGTGCCAGCAGCCGGCGAGGCAGGGCGAGCTCTGGAAACACCATATATTTT. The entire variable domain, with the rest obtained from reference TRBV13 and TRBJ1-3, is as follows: AAGVIQSPRHLIKEKRETATLKCYPIPRHDTVYWYQQGPGQDPQFLISFYEKMQSDKGSIPDRFSAQQFSDYHSELNMSSLELGDSALYFCASSRRGRASSGNTIYFGEGSWLTVV.

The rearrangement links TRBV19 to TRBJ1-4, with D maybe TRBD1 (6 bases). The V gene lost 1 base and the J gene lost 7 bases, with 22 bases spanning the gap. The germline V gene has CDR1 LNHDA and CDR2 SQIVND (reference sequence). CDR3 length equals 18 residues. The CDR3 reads CASSIVTEGPGAGEKLFF. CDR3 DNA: TGTGCCAGTAGTATAGTAACAGAGGGGCCAGGGGCGGGTGAAAAACTGTTTTTT.

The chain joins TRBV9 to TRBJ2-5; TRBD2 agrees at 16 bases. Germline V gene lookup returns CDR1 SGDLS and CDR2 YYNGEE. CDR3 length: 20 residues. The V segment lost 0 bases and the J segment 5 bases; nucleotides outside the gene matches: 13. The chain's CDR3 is CASSVEGGGLAGGPRETQYF. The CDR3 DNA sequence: TGTGCCAGCAGCGTAGAGGGCGGGGGACTAGCGGGGGGGCCACGGGAGACCCAGTACTTC.

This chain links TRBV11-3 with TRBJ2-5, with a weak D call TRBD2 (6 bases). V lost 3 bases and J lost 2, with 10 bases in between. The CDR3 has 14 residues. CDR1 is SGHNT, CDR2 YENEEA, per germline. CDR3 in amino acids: CASSFNREQETQYF. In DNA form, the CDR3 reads TGTGCCAGCAGCTTTAACCGGGAGCAAGAGACCCAGTACTTC.